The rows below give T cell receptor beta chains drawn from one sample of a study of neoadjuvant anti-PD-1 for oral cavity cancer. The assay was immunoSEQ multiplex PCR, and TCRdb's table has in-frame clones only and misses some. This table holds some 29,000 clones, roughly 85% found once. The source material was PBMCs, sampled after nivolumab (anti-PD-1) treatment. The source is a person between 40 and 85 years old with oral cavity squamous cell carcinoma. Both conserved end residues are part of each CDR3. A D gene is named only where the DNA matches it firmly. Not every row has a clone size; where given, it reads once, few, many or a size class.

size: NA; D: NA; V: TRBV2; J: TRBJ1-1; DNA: TGTGCCAGCAAGATTCGGGAGAACACTGAAGCTTTCTTT; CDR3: CASKIRENTEAFF
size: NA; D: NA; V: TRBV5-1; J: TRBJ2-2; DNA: TGCGCCAGCAGCTTGGAGATGGCCGGGGAGCTGTTTTTT; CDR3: CASSLEMAGELFF
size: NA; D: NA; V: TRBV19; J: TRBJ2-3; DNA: TGTGCCAGTAGTATCCAAGGTTTCACAGATACGCAGTATTTT; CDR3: CASSIQGFTDTQYF
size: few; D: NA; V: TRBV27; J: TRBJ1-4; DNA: TGTGCCAGCAGTCAGCCGGGACCGGAAAGGAGACTGTTTTTT; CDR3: CASSQPGPERRLFF
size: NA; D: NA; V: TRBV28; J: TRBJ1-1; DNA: TGTGCCAGCAGTCCCCCAGGGGTTAACACTGAAGCTTTCTTT; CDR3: CASSPPGVNTEAFF
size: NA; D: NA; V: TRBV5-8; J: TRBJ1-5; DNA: TGTGCCAGCAGCTTGGGAATCGGCCAGCCCCAGCATTTT; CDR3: CASSLGIGQPQHF
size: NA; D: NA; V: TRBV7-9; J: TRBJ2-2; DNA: TGTGCCAGCAGTTACGAGAACACCGGGGAGCTGTTTTTT; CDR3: CASSYENTGELFF
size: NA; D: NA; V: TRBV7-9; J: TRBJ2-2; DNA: TGTGCCAGCAGTTACTACGCGGGGACCGGGGAGCTGTTTTTT; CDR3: CASSYYAGTGELFF
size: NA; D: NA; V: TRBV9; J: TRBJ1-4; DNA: TGTGCCAGCAGCGTGGGGGAAATGAGGATGAATGAAAAACTGTTTTTT; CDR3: CASSVGEMRMNEKLFF
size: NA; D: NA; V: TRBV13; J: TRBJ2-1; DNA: TGTGCCAGCAGCGGACGGGACTTCCCTACCTACAATGAGCAGTTCTTC; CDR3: CASSGRDFPTYNEQFF
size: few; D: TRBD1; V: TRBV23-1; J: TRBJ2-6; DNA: TGCGCCAGCAGTCATTGGGGACAGTGGTACGTGGGGGCTGGGGCCAACGTCCTGACTTTC; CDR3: CASSHWGQWYVGAGANVLTF
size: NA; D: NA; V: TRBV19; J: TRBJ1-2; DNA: TGTGCCAGTAGTATGGTTCCCCACTACACCTTC; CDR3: CASSMVPHYTF
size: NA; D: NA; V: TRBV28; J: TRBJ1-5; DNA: TGTGCCAGCAGTTTGGGGGAGAGTCAGCCCCAGCATTTT; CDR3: CASSLGESQPQHF
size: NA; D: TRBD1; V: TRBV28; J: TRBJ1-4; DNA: TGTGCCAGCAGCTCAGGGGGCGTGTGGGAAAAACTGTTTTTT; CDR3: CASSSGGVWEKLFF
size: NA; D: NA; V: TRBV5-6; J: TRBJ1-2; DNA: TGTGCCAGCAGCTTGGATCTGACAGTCTATGGCTACACCTTC; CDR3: CASSLDLTVYGYTF
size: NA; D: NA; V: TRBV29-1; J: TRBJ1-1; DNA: TGCAGCGCCTCCCACCAGGGATTCACTGAAGCTTTCTTT; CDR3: CSASHQGFTEAFF
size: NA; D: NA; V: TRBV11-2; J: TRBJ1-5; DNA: TGTGCCAGCAGCTTAGATGGCAGGGCTAATCAGCCCCAGCATTTT; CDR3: CASSLDGRANQPQHF
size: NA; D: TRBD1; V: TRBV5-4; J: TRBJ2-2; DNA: TGTGCCAGCAGCCCAGGGACAGGGGAGAACACCGGGGAGCTGTTTTTT; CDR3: CASSPGTGENTGELFF
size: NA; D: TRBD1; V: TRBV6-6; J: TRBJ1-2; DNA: TGTGCCAGCGAAGGGGGGACAGGGGGAGCAAACTATGGCTACACCTTC; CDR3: CASEGGTGGANYGYTF
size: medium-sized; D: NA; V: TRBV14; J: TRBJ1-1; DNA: TGTGCCAGCAGCCAAGATATAGGTGACACTGAAGCTTTCTTT; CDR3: CASSQDIGDTEAFF
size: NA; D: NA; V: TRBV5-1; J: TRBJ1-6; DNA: TGCGCCAGCAAGGTCGGGGATTCACCCCTCCACTTT; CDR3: CASKVGDSPLHF
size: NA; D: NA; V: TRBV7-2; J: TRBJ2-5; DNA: TGTGCCAGCAGCTTAATGGAAGAGACCCAGTACTTC; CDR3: CASSLMEETQYF
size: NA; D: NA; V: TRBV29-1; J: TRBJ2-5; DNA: TGCAGCGTTGTTCTGACACCGGGGGCCCAAGAGACCCAGTACTTC; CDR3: CSVVLTPGAQETQYF
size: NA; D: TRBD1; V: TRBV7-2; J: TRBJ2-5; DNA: TGTGCCAGCAGCTTAGCAGGGGGCGCGGAGACCCAGTACTTC; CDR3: CASSLAGGAETQYF
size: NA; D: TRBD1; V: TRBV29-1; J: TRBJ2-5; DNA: TGCAGCGTTTCTCAGGGGGCTCAAGAGACCCAGTACTTC; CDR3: CSVSQGAQETQYF
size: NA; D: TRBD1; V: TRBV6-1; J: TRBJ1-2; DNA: TGTGCCAGCAGTGCTGCCGGGACAGAGTATGGCTACACCTTC; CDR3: CASSAAGTEYGYTF
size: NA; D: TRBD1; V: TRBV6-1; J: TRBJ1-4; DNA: TGTGCCGTGGGACAGGGGTTTGAAAAACTGTTTTTT; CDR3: CAVGQGFEKLFF
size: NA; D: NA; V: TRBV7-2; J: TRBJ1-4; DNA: TGTGCCAGCAGCTTAGCGGGGGTCTGGCAGTCGGAACTGTTTTTT; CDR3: CASSLAGVWQSELFF
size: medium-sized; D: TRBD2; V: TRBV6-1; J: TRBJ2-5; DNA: TGTGCCAGCAGTGAAGCGACCGGGGGGGTTTCGGAGACCCAGTACTTC; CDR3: CASSEATGGVSETQYF
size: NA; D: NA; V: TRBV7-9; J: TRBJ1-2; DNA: TGTGCCAGCAGCCCATCTCAGGAGTATGGCTACACCTTC; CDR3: CASSPSQEYGYTF
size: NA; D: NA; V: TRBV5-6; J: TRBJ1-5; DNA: TGTGCCAGCAGCTTGGGGGTTGGGCCCCAGCATTTT; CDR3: CASSLGVGPQHF
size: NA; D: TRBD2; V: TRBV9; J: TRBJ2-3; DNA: TGTGCCAGCAGCGTAGGAGGCGGGGGGCCCCCAGATACGCAGTATTTT; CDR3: CASSVGGGGPPDTQYF
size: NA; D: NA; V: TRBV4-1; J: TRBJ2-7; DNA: TGCGCCAGCAGCCAAGGGGTCGGGACCGGCTCCTACGAGCAGTACTTC; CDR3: CASSQGVGTGSYEQYF
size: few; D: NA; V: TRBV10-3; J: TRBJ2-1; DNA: TGTGCCATCAGTGAGTCGAGACAGGCCACCGCCTACAATGAGCAGTTCTTC; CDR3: CAISESRQATAYNEQFF
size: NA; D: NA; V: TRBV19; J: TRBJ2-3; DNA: TGTGCCAGTAGTCACTCGGGTGCGAGCACAGATACGCAGTATTTT; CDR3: CASSHSGASTDTQYF
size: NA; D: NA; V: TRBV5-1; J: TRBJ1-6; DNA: TGCGCCAGCAGCTTGGGTTCCTCGGGACTCGATTCACCCCTCCACTTT; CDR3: CASSLGSSGLDSPLHF
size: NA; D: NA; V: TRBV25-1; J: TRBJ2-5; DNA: TGTGCCAGCAGTGAATATAAAGGGCAGGGGCCCGAGACCCAGTACTTC; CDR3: CASSEYKGQGPETQYF